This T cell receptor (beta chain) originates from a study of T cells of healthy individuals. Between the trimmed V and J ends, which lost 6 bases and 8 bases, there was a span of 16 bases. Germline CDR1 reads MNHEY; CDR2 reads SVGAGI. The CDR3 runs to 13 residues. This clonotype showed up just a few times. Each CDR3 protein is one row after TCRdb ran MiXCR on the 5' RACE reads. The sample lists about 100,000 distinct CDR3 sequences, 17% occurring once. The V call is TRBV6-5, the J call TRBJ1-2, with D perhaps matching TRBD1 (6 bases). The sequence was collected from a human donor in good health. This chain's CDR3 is CASSPQGVGGYTF. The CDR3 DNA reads TGTGCCAGCAGCCCACAGGGAGTTGGGGGCTACACCTTC.